These 8 T cell receptor beta chains share one sample of origin, sequenced in a study of beta chain features in type 1 diabetes. Expressed TCRB transcripts got sequenced, as all isolated RNA was reverse transcribed. Profiled with immunoSEQ multiplex PCR; TCRdb holds only in-frame clones, not every one. The sample shows 600,000 to 650,000 clones, 15% to 18% of them seen only once. The sample consisted of naive CD4+ T cells from blood. The receptors were sampled from a young man in good health.

The table lists this clone with a few counts. CDR3 loop: CASSLGGGPGYEQYF. The DNA for the CDR3 is TGTGCCAGCAGCTTAGGGGGAGGGCCGGGTTACGAGCAGTACTTC. The chain joins TRBV11-2 to TRBJ2-7; TRBD2 aligns across 7 bases. Germline V lookup: CDR1 SGHAT, CDR2 FQNNGV. Losses at the gene ends were 1 base for V and 4 bases for J; bases not matched to a gene: 7. CDR3 length: 15 amino acids.

This chain connects TRBV6-6 to TRBJ1-2; TRBD1 matches 7 bases. Germline V gene lookup returns CDR1 MNHNY and CDR2 SVGAGI (reference sequence). This CDR3 comprises 15 residues. J gave up 4 bases and V 0 bases, and 5 bases lay outside the gene matches. As DNA, the CDR3 is TGTGCCAGCAGTTACTCGAGGACAGGACGCTATGGCTACACCTTC. As protein: CASSYSRTGRYGYTF.

J is TRBJ1-3 and V is TRBV4-1; no firm D call. The ends were cut back, 2 bases at V and 1 base at J, with 6 bases in the middle. The CDR3 consists of 14 residues. CDR1 is MGHRA and CDR2 is YSYEKL in the germline V gene. The chain's CDR3 is CASSQPGSGNTIYF. The CDR3 coding sequence is TGCGCCAGCAGCCAACCGGGATCTGGAAACACCATATATTTT.

The chain recombines TRBV5-4 with TRBJ2-7; D may correspond to TRBD1 or TRBD2 (5 bases each). In germline, CDR1 is SGHNT, CDR2 YYREEE (reference sequence). This CDR3 region has 12 residues. Trimming took off 0 bases at V and 6 bases at J, with 7 bases between the two ends. CDR3 in amino acids: CASSLVGVEQYF. The DNA of the CDR3 is TGTGCCAGCAGCTTGGTGGGGGTCGAGCAGTACTTC. Full variable domain (outside the CDR3, taken from reference TRBV5-4 and TRBJ2-7): ETGVTQSPTHLIKTRGQQVTLRCSSQSGHNTVSWYQQALGQGPQFIFQYYREEENGRGNFPPRFSGLQFPNYSSELNVNALELDDSALYLCASSLVGVEQYFGPGTRLTVT.

This clone has more than one count but fewer than ten. In the same sample, other DNA sequences code for this CDR3. V and J are TRBV7-2 and TRBJ1-2; D perhaps matches TRBD1 (6 bases). The V and J ends lost 6 bases and 2 bases respectively, with 10 bases between them. Germline lookup yields CDR1 SGHTA and CDR2 FQGNSA. This CDR3 spans 13 amino acids. CDR3 residues: CASSPDRNYGYTF. CDR3 nucleotides: TGTGCCAGCAGTCCCGACAGGAACTATGGCTACACCTTC.

On this clone itself: The same CDR3 is also encoded by other DNA sequences in this sample. V usage is TRBV7-6 and J usage is TRBJ1-1, with a possible D match to TRBD1 (6 bases). This CDR3 has 15 residues. V was trimmed by 0 bases and J by 1 base, leaving 9 bases between them. Germline CDR1 SGHVS, CDR2 FNYEAQ. In DNA form, the CDR3 reads TGTGCCAGCAGCTTAGCCCCGGGACAGAACACTGAAGCTTTCTTT. Translated, it gives CASSLAPGQNTEAFF.

The V gene is TRBV9, the J gene TRBJ2-3, with D possibly TRBD1 on 6 matching bases. V was shortened by 5 bases and J by 0 bases, with 13 bases between the two germline ends. Germline V lookup: CDR1 SGDLS, CDR2 YYNGEE. CDR3 length equals 15 residues. As DNA, the CDR3 is TGTGCCAGCAGTATGAGGGGGTATAGCACAGATACGCAGTATTTT. This gives the protein CASSMRGYSTDTQYF.

V usage is TRBV19 and J usage is TRBJ1-1; D remains ambiguous. The germline V gene has CDR1 LNHDA and CDR2 SQIVND (reference sequence). Trimming cost V 1 base and J 7 bases, with 10 bases left between them. The CDR3 spans 13 residues. The CDR3 protein is CASSIGPRGEAFF. DNA of the CDR3: TGTGCCAGTAGTATAGGCCCCCGGGGTGAAGCTTTCTTT.